The clone carrying this TCR beta chain was observed many times. What it binds is unknown. The data were obtained in a study of early T cells in non-severe SARS-CoV-2 infection. Overall study: The input, bulk RNA from unsorted whole blood, was sequenced, and chains were unpaired. Study-level results: VDJdb-based annotation leaned toward anti-spike CD8 responses and missed private and CD4 specificities.

The protocol attached unique molecular identifiers to individual cDNA molecules. TCRdb ran MiXCR on the 5' RACE reads and lists one entry per CDR3 protein. The table has tens of thousands of distinct CDR3 sequences, 5.2% seen once. The V gene end was trimmed by 2 bases and the J gene end by 4 bases; junction bases not matched to a gene: 7. Per the germline V gene, CDR1 is SGHTA and CDR2 is FQGTGA. The length of the CDR3 is 16 residues. The J gene is TRBJ2-1, the V gene TRBV7-3, with 8 bases lining up with TRBD2. Sequenced sample: whole blood. The clonotype originates from an adult who was a healthcare worker with PCR-confirmed SARS-CoV-2 infection or an uninfected control (not recorded which). Here the CDR3 reads CASSLQALAGYNEQFF. Written as DNA, the CDR3 is TGTGCCAGCAGCTTACAAGCTCTAGCGGGTTACAATGAGCAGTTCTTC.